The next 14 T cell receptor beta chains were all read from a single sample in a study of post-analysis software for immune sequencing data. Study-wide results and caveats: Roughly 5 TRBV segments were significantly more frequent in patients than in controls. TRBV5-6, TRBV5-1 and TRBV20-1 were among these segments.

The antigens of these receptors remain unknown. Prepared TCR beta cDNA libraries contained unique molecular identifiers. TCRdb fed the PCR reads into MiXCR, producing one record per CDR3 protein. The sample includes about half a million distinct CDR3 sequences, 30% to 40% of them seen just once. Specimen: blood. The receptors come from a girl younger than 18 with multiple sclerosis.

V gene TRBV11-2 combines with J gene TRBJ2-1, with D perhaps being TRBD1 or TRBD2 (5 bases each). The CDR3 covers 21 residues. Germline CDR1 reads SGHAT; CDR2 reads FQNNGV. The ends were cut back, 5 bases at V and 0 bases at J, with 29 bases in the middle. In DNA, the CDR3 is TGTGCCAGCAGCCCACAACGCCGGGACGCCGTGCTTCCAAGCTCCTACAATGAGCAGTTCTTC. Encoded protein: CASSPQRRDAVLPSSYNEQFF.

In the case of this clonotype: Since a much larger clone is just one base distant, this may be a read error. The DNA for the CDR3 is TGCAGTGCTAGAGGAAGAACTGGGGCGAATGAGCAGTTCTTC. Translation: CSARGRTGANEQFF. The rearrangement uses TRBV20-1 and TRBJ2-1; TRBD1 is a possible D gene (5 bases). The CDR3 has 14 residues. Trimming removed 1 base from V and 7 bases from J, with 14 bases in between. Germline V lookup: CDR1 DFQATT, CDR2 SNEGSKA (reference sequence).

The chain has TRBV5-1 and TRBJ2-1, with 7 bases aligning to TRBD1. The CDR3 is 14 residues long. The germline V gene encodes CDR1 SGHRS and CDR2 YFSETQ. V shed 5 bases and J 6 bases; nucleotides not matched to a gene: 8. This CDR3 is CASSPTGSANEQFF. DNA for the CDR3: TGCGCCAGCAGTCCGACAGGGTCTGCCAATGAGCAGTTCTTC.

The table lists this clonotype with a few counts. The rearrangement links TRBV12-3 or TRBV12-4 to TRBJ2-3; TRBD2 matches 13 bases. The CDR3 is 16 residues long. After removal of 6 bases from V and 5 bases from J, the junction contained 8 bases not matched to a gene. The CDR3 nucleotides are TGTGCCAGCAGGAATGGACTAGCGGGGGTTATAGATACGCAGTATTTT. Its protein product is CASRNGLAGVIDTQYF.

The rearrangement links TRBV5-6 to TRBJ2-1; unclear D gene. V lost 1 base and J lost 7, with 6 bases in between. Germline V gene lookup returns CDR1 SGHDT and CDR2 YYEEEE. The CDR3 is 12 residues long. CDR3 in DNA: TGTGCCAGCAGCTTGCGGGTAAATGAGCAGTTCTTC. Translation gives CASSLRVNEQFF.

The genes are TRBV6-1 and TRBJ2-2; tentatively, D is TRBD1 or TRBD2 (5 bases each). Looked up from germline, CDR1 is MNHNS and CDR2 is SASEGT. The V gene lost 6 bases and the J gene lost 0 bases, with 14 bases spanning the gap. The CDR3 contains 16 residues. The CDR3: CASRAWGNPNTGELFF. CDR3 bases: TGTGCCAGCAGGGCCTGGGGGAATCCGAACACCGGGGAGCTGTTTTTT.

Only a few counts were recorded for this clonotype. V gene TRBV29-1 combines with J gene TRBJ2-5, with 10 nucleotides matching TRBD2. V lost 5 bases to trimming and J lost 2 bases; unmatched junction nucleotides: 8. Germline V lookup: CDR1 SQVTM, CDR2 ANQGSEA. The CDR3 consists of 15 residues. CDR3 protein: CSVSSGGANQETQYF. CDR3 coding DNA: TGCAGCGTTTCCAGCGGGGGGGCTAATCAAGAGACCCAGTACTTC.

The rearrangement uses TRBV9 and TRBJ1-2, with TRBD1 as a possible D gene (5 bases). CDR3 length: 17 residues. CDR1 is SGDLS, CDR2 YYNGEE, per germline. The V and J ends lost 3 bases and 3 bases respectively, with 21 bases between them. As DNA, the CDR3 is TGTGCCAGCAGCGCCTCCGGGACCCCTCTTACCTACTATGGCTACACCTTC. Its translation: CASSASGTPLTYYGYTF.

This clonotype was seen at least ten times. The chain joins TRBV20-1 to TRBJ1-2; D possibly corresponds to TRBD1 (5 bases). V lost 5 bases and J lost 5, with 12 bases in between. The CDR3 is 12 amino acids. Germline assignment: CDR1 DFQATT and CDR2 SNEGSKA (reference sequence). CDR3 coding DNA: TGCAGTGCTCCTGACAGCGAGTATGGCTACACCTTC. Protein: CSAPDSEYGYTF.

The gene calls are TRBV24-1 and TRBJ2-2, with D possibly TRBD1 on 6 matching bases. The V gene lost 4 bases and the J gene lost 3 bases, with 11 bases spanning the gap. Germline loops: CDR1 KGHDR, CDR2 SFDVKD. The CDR3 length is 15 residues. CDR3 region: CATSEVTGYTGELFF. The DNA of the CDR3 is TGTGCCACCAGTGAAGTTACAGGGTACACCGGGGAGCTGTTTTTT.

This clonotype was recorded many times. One end of the junction varies from germline; a read error may be responsible. This rearrangement joins TRBV5-1 to TRBJ2-3; TRBD1 might be the D (6 bases). Germline V gene sequence: CDR1 SGHRS, CDR2 YFSETQ. The CDR3 length is 13 residues. CDR3 coding DNA: TGTGCCAGCAGGGGTGGGTCGACAGATACGCAGTATTTT. It specifies CASRGGSTDTQYF.

This clonotype was observed a handful of times. The J gene is TRBJ2-3, the V gene TRBV29-1; the D gene could be TRBD1 or TRBD2 (5 bases each). CDR1 SQVTM and CDR2 ANQGSEA come from the germline V gene. Trimming left V 5 bases short and J 5 bases short, with 23 bases between. This CDR3 spans 16 amino acids. The CDR3 reads CSVSGPKSLGVDTQYF. The CDR3 DNA is TGCAGCGTTTCGGGACCAAAATCCCTAGGGGTAGATACGCAGTATTTT.

This clonotype was counted between two and nine times. This rearrangement joins TRBV2 to TRBJ2-1, with 8 bases that match TRBD2. The CDR3 spans 14 residues. Germline-derived CDR1 and CDR2 are SNHLY and FYNNEI. V lost 6 bases and J lost 6; bases outside the gene matches: 7. This CDR3 is CASSARGGSNEQFF. In DNA, the CDR3 is TGTGCCAGCAGCGCCCGCGGGGGGAGCAATGAGCAGTTCTTC.

The rearrangement uses TRBV5-1 and TRBJ2-7, with 9 bases fitting TRBD1. In germline, CDR1 is SGHRS, CDR2 YFSETQ. The trim removed 4 bases at V and 3 bases at J, leaving 8 bases unmatched. The CDR3 totals 15 residues. In DNA form, the CDR3 reads TGCGCCAGCAGCCTCTCCGCGGACAGGGGCTACGAGCAGTACTTC. Its translation is CASSLSADRGYEQYF.